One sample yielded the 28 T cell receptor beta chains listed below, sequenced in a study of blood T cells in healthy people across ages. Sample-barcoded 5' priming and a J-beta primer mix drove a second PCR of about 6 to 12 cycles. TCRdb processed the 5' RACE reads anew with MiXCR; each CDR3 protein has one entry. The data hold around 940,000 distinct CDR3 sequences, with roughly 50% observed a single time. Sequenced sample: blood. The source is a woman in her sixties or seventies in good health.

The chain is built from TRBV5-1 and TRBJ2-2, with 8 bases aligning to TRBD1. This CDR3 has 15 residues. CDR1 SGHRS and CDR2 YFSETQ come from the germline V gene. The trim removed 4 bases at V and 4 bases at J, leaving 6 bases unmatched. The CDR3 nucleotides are TGCGCCAGCAGCCCGGACAGGGCTCTCACCGGGGAGCTGTTTTTT. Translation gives CASSPDRALTGELFF. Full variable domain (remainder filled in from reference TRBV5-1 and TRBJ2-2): KAGVTQTPRYLIKTRGQQVTLSCSPISGHRSVSWYQQTPGQGLQFLFEYFSETQRNKGNFPGRFSGRQFSNSRSEMNVSTLELGDSALYLCASSPDRALTGELFFGEGSRLTVL.

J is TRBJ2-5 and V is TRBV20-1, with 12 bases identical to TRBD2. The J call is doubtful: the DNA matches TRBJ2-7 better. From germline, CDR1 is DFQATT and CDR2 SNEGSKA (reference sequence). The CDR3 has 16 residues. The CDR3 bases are TGCAGTGCTAGAGAGCTAGCGGGAGGGCCGGGGTACGAGCAGTACTTC. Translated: CSARELAGGPGYEQYF.

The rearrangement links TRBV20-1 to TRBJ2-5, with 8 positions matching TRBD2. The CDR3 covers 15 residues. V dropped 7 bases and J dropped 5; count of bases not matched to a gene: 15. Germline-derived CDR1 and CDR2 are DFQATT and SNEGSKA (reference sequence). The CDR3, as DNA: TGCAGTGTCCAGCGGGAGTATAGGGGTTTTGAGACCCAGTACTTC. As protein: CSVQREYRGFETQYF.

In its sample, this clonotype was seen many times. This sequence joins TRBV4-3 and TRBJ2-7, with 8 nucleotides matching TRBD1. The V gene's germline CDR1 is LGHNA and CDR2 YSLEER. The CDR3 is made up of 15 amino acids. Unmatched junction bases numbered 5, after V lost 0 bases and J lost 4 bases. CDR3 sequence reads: CASSQDRTGIYEQYF. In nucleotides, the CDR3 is TGCGCCAGCAGCCAAGACCGGACAGGGATATACGAGCAGTACTTC.

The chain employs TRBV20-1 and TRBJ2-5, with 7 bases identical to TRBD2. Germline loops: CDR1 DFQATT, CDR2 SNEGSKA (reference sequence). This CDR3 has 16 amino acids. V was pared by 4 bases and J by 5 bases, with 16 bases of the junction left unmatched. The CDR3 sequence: CSAKVFASWEGETQYF. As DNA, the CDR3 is TGCAGTGCTAAGGTGTTTGCTAGCTGGGAGGGGGAGACCCAGTACTTC.

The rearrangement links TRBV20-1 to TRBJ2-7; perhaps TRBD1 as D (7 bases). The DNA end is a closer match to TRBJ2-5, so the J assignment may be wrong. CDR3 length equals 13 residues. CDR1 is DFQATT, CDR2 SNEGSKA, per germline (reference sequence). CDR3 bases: TGCAGTGCCGGGGGTCGACAGGGAGAGACCCAGTACTTC. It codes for CSAGGRQGETQYF.

In DNA form, the CDR3 reads TGTGCCAGCAGGGGGATGGGTGAGCAGTTCTTC. Its protein product is CASRGMGEQFF. V gene TRBV27 combines with J gene TRBJ2-1; D is unclear. Trimming removed 6 bases from V and 9 bases from J, with 9 bases in between. The CDR3 has 11 residues. From germline, CDR1 is MNHEY and CDR2 SMNVEV (reference sequence).

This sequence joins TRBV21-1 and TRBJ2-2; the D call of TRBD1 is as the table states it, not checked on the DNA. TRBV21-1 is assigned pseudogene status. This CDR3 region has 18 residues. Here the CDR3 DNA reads TGTGCCAGCAGCAATTACCGCGGGACAGGGGGTGATCACGGGGAGCTGTTTTTT. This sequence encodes CASSNYRGTGGDHGELFF.

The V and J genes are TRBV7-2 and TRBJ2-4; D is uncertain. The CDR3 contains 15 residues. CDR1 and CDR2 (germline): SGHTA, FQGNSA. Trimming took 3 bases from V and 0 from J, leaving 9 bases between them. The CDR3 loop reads CASSFGNVAKNIQYF. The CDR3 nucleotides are TGTGCCAGCAGCTTTGGTAATGTAGCCAAAAACATTCAGTACTTC.

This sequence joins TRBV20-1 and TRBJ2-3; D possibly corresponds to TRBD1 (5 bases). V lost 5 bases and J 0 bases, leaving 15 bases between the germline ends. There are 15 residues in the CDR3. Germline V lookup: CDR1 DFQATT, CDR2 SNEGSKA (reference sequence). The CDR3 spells CSAAPVTESTDTQYF. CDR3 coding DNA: TGCAGTGCTGCCCCAGTGACAGAGAGCACAGATACGCAGTATTTT.

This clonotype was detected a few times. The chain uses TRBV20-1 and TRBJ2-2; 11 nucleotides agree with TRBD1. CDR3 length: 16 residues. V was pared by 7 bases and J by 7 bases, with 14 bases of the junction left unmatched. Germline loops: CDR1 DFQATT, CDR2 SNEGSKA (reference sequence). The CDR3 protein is CSVPTWTGGAGGELFF. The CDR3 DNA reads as TGCAGTGTCCCCACCTGGACAGGGGGCGCGGGCGGGGAGCTGTTTTTT.

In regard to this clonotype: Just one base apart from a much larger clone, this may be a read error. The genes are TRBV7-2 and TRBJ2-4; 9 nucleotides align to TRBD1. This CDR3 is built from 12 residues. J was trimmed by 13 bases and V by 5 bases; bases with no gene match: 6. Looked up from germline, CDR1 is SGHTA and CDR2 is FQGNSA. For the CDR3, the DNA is TGTGCCAGCAGCCGCACAGGGGGCGGGCAGTACTTC. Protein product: CASSRTGGGQYF.

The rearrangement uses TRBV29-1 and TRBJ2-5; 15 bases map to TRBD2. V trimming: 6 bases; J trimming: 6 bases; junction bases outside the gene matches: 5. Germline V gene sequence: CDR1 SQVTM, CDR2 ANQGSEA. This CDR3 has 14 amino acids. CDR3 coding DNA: TGCAGCGTCCGGACTAGCGGGAGGGCAAAGACCCAGTACTTC. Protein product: CSVRTSGRAKTQYF.

CDR3 in DNA: TGTGCCAGCAGCCCCGAGGACAGGGGGCTGGGTGAGCAGTACTTC. Its translation: CASSPEDRGLGEQYF. The chain carries TRBV7-2 and TRBJ2-5, with 11 bases matching TRBD1. This CDR3 has 15 amino acids. CDR1 is SGHTA, CDR2 FQGNSA, per germline. J lost 11 bases, V lost 5 bases, and 13 bases had no gene match.

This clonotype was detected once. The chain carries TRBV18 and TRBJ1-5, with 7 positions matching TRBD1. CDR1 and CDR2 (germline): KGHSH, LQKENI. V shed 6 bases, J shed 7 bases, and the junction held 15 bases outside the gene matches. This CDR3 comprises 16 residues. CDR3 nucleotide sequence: TGTGCCAGCTCCCCAGGACAGGCCGGGCGAGGACAGCCCCAGCATTTT. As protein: CASSPGQAGRGQPQHF.

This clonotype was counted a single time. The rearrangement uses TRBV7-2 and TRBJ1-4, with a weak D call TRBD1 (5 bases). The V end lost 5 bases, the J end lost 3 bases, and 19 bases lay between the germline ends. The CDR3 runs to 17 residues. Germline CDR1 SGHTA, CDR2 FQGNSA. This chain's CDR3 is CASSSQVRVTANEKLFF. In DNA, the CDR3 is TGTGCCAGCAGCAGCCAGGTCAGGGTAACGGCTAATGAAAAACTGTTTTTT.

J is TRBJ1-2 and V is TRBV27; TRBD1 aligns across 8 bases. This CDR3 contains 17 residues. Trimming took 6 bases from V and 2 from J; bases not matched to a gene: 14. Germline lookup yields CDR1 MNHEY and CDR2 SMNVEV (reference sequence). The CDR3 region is CASRMTGARATNYGYTF. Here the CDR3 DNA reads TGTGCCAGCAGGATGACAGGGGCCCGCGCTACAAACTATGGCTACACCTTC.

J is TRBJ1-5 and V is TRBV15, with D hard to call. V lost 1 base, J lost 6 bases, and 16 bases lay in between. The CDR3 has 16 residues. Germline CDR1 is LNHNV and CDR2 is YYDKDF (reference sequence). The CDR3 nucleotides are TGTGCCACCAGCAGAGTAGTGGGATCGGGCGGTCAGCCCCAGCATTTT. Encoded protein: CATSRVVGSGGQPQHF.

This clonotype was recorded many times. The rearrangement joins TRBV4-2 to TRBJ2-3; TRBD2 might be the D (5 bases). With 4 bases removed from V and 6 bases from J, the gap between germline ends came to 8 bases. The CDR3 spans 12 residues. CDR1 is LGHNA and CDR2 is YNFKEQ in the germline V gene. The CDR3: CASSPPGDTQYF. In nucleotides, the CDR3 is TGTGCCAGCAGCCCCCCGGGGGATACGCAGTATTTT.

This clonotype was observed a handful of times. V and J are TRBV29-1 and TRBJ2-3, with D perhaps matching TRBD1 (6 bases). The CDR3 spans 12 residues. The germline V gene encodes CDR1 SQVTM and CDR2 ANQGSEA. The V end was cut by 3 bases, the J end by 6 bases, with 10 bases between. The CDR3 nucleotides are TGCAGCGTTGATGGGGGCGGGGATACGCAGTATTTT. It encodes CSVDGGGDTQYF.

CDR3 region: CASSLAFSDTQYF. In DNA form, the CDR3 reads TGTGCCAGCAGCTTAGCATTTTCAGATACGCAGTATTTT. This chain joins TRBV7-2 and TRBJ2-3; D not resolved. V gave up 0 bases and J gave up 4 bases, with 5 bases separating them. The CDR3 is made up of 13 amino acids. Germline lookup yields CDR1 SGHTA and CDR2 FQGNSA.

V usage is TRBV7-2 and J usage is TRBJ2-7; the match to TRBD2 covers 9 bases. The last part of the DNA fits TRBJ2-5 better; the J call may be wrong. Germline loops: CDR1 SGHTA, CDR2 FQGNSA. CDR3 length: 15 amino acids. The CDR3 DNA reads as TGTGCCAGCAGCCGCCCGGCTAGCGGGAAGGGGACCCAGTACTTC. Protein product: CASSRPASGKGTQYF.

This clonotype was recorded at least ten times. Written as DNA, the CDR3 is TGTGCCAGCAGCTTGATCGGAACAGATACGCAGTATTTT. This translates into CASSLIGTDTQYF. This chain connects TRBV7-2 to TRBJ2-3; D uncertain. Germline V gives CDR1 SGHTA, CDR2 FQGNSA. Trimming took 3 bases from V and 3 from J, leaving 7 bases between them. The length of the CDR3 is 13 residues.

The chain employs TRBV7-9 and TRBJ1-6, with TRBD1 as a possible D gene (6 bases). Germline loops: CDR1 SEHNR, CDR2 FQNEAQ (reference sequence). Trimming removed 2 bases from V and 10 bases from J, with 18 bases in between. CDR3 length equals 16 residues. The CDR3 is CASSLQRQVVSSPLHF. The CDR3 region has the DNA TGTGCCAGCAGCTTACAGAGACAGGTGGTTAGCTCACCCCTCCACTTT.

CDR3 region: CASSLGRGSNYGYTF. Written as DNA, the CDR3 is TGTGCCAGCAGCTTAGGACGGGGTTCTAACTATGGCTACACCTTC. The V call is TRBV11-2, the J call TRBJ1-2; D call uncertain. CDR1 is SGHAT and CDR2 is FQNNGV in the germline V gene. With 1 base removed from V and 0 bases from J, the gap between germline ends came to 9 bases. The CDR3 runs to 15 residues.

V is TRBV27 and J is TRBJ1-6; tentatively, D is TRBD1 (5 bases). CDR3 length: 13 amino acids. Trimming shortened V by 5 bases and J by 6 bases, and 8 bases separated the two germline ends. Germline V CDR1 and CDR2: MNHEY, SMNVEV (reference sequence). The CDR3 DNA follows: TGTGCCAGCAGTGGGACCCTTAATTCACCCCTCCACTTT. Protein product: CASSGTLNSPLHF.

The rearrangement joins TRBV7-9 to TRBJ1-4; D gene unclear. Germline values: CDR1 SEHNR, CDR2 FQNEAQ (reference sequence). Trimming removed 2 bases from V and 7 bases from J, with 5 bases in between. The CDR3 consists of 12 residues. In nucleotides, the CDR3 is TGTGCCAGCAGCTTAATTGGTGAAAAACTGTTTTTT. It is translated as CASSLIGEKLFF.

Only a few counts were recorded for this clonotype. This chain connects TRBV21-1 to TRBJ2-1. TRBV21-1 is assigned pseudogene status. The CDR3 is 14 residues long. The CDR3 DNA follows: TGTGCCAGCAGGGATAAAGCTATTTACAATGAGCAGTTCTTC. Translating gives CASRDKAIYNEQFF.